The 21 T cell receptor beta chains given below trace back to one sample, sequenced in a study of shared clonotypes between healthy human individuals. The naive CD8 subset, CD45RO-negative cells positively selected for CCR7, excluded terminally differentiated effector memory CD45RA+ cells. Assay: immunoSEQ multiplex PCR; the TCRdb copy retains only in-frame clones and omits some. The table lists some 2 million clones, about 95% of them singletons, with 0.9% to 1.5% in the top ten. Sequencing input: naive CD8+ T cells sorted from blood. The source of these receptors is a young man in good health.

The chain combines TRBV13 with TRBJ2-7; TRBD2 matches at 8 bases. The CDR3 runs 14 residues. Germline values: CDR1 PRHDT, CDR2 FYEKMQ (reference sequence). V dropped 5 bases and J dropped 0; count of bases not matched to a gene: 3. The CDR3 protein is CASSASGLSYEQYF. Here the CDR3 DNA reads TGTGCCAGCAGCGCTAGCGGGCTCTCCTACGAGCAGTACTTC.

The chain has TRBV19 and TRBJ2-7; perhaps TRBD1 as D (5 bases). V was cut by 6 bases and J by 2 bases, with 11 bases left in between. The CDR3 is 13 amino acids. From germline, CDR1 is LNHDA and CDR2 SQIVND (reference sequence). The CDR3: CASRGAATYEQYF. The CDR3 region has the DNA TGTGCCAGTAGAGGGGCAGCCACCTACGAGCAGTACTTC.

As DNA, the CDR3 is TGTGCCAGCAGTCCCCGAGGGTATGAGACCCAGTACTTC. It translates to CASSPRGYETQYF. The J gene is TRBJ2-5, the V gene TRBV28; tentative D call: TRBD2 (5 bases). Germline lookup yields CDR1 MDHEN and CDR2 SYDVKM. CDR3 length: 13 amino acids. V lost 5 bases, J lost 5 bases, and 12 bases lay in between.

The V gene is TRBV21-1, the J gene TRBJ2-7. TRBV21-1 corresponds to a pseudogene. The CDR3 consists of 15 residues. DNA of the CDR3: TGTGCCAGCAGCAAAGTTGCCCACCCCCCGGCCGAGCAGTACTTC. Its protein is CASSKVAHPPAEQYF.

In regard to this clone: Other DNA sequences from this sample encode an identical CDR3 as well. V and J are TRBV9 and TRBJ2-2, with TRBD2 matching over 8 bases. The trim removed 1 base at V and 6 bases at J, leaving 2 bases unmatched. The CDR3 totals 14 residues. Germline CDR1 reads SGDLS; CDR2 reads YYNGEE. CDR3 sequence: CASSVTGGPGELFF. The CDR3 nucleotides read TGTGCCAGCAGCGTAACGGGAGGGCCCGGGGAGCTGTTTTTT.

A note on this clone: The junction does not match germline at one end; this may be a read error. The gene calls are TRBV2 and TRBJ2-7; possibly TRBD1 for D (5 bases). The CDR3 loop spans 14 amino acids. Germline values: CDR1 SNHLY, CDR2 FYNNEI. The CDR3 spells CARSEEDNSYEQYF. The CDR3, as DNA: TGTGCCAGGAGTGAAGAGGACAACTCCTACGAGCAGTACTTC.

The chain joins TRBV9 to TRBJ2-1; 15 positions match TRBD2. Germline V gene lookup returns CDR1 SGDLS and CDR2 YYNGEE. This CDR3 contains 18 residues. Trimming removed 4 bases from V and 0 bases from J; junction bases left unmatched: 5. The CDR3 sequence: CASSSGTSGRSSYNEQFF. DNA of the CDR3: TGTGCCAGCAGCTCCGGGACTAGCGGGAGGAGCTCCTACAATGAGCAGTTCTTC.

The gene calls are TRBV10-2 and TRBJ2-1; TRBD2 might be the D (5 bases). The CDR3 has 14 amino acids. V was trimmed by 6 bases and J by 3 bases, leaving 12 bases between them. Germline-derived CDR1 and CDR2 are WSHSY and SAAADI. CDR3 DNA sequence: TGCGCCAGCAGGGAATCGGGGAACTACAATGAGCAGTTCTTC. Protein: CASRESGNYNEQFF.

This clone showed up just once. CDR3 amino acids: CASSLQGRDTQYF. The CDR3 region has the DNA TGTGCCAGCAGCTTACAGGGGAGAGATACGCAGTATTTT. The chain employs TRBV27 and TRBJ2-3; 7 bases fit TRBD1. J lost 5 bases, V lost 6 bases, and 5 bases had no gene match. The germline CDR1 and CDR2 sequences are MNHEY and SMNVEV (reference sequence). This CDR3 has 13 amino acids.

The rearrangement joins TRBV28 to TRBJ2-3; TRBD2 matches at 12 bases. Germline assignment: CDR1 MDHEN and CDR2 SYDVKM. The CDR3 has 19 residues. Unmatched junction bases numbered 12, after V lost 1 base and J lost 4 bases. The CDR3 coding sequence is TGTGCCAGCAGTTTATTCTCTAGCGGGGGGGCCGGTCCCCCAGATACGCAGTATTTT. It is translated as CASSLFSSGGAGPPDTQYF.

The J gene is TRBJ2-7, the V gene TRBV5-1; no clear D gene. With 0 bases removed from V and 5 bases from J, the gap between germline ends came to 6 bases. Germline CDR1 SGHRS, CDR2 YFSETQ. This CDR3 region has 12 residues. CDR3 bases: TGCGCCAGCAGCTTGGACCAGCACGAGCAGTACTTC. Translation gives CASSLDQHEQYF.

This clone was found once. The chain uses TRBV4-2 and TRBJ2-7; tentative D call: TRBD2 (6 bases). Germline CDR1 reads LGHNA; CDR2 reads YNFKEQ. The length of the CDR3 is 17 residues. V lost 1 base and J 1 base, leaving 17 bases between the germline ends. CDR3 bases: TGTGCCAGCAGCCAAGGTTTGGAGGGGCTTTCTTCCTACGAGCAGTACTTC. It specifies CASSQGLEGLSSYEQYF.

The chain carries TRBV25-1 and TRBJ2-7; 8 positions match TRBD2. The CDR3 is made up of 15 amino acids. CDR1 and CDR2 (germline): MGHDK, SYGVNS. The V gene end was trimmed by 5 bases and the J gene end by 0 bases; junction bases not matched to a gene: 6. The CDR3 nucleotides are TGTGCCAGCAGTAAGTTAGCGGGGTACTCCTACGAGCAGTACTTC. Amino acids: CASSKLAGYSYEQYF.

This clone occurred once. The sample holds other DNA sequences that translate to the same CDR3. The rearrangement uses TRBV6-5 and TRBJ2-7; unclear D gene. V dropped 0 bases and J dropped 5 bases, with 5 bases sitting between them. Germline V lookup: CDR1 MNHEY, CDR2 SVGAGI. The CDR3 runs 12 residues. CDR3 amino acids: CASSYSGDEQYF. Here the CDR3 DNA reads TGTGCCAGCAGTTACTCGGGCGACGAGCAGTACTTC.

Concerning this clone: In the same sample, other DNA sequences code for this CDR3. This chain links TRBV7-9 with TRBJ2-5; D gene ambiguous. The ends were cut back, 5 bases at V and 2 bases at J, with 9 bases in the middle. CDR1 is SEHNR and CDR2 is FQNEAQ in the germline V gene (reference sequence). CDR3 length equals 13 residues. CDR3 DNA sequence: TGTGCCAGCAGCCCACCAATACAAGAGACCCAGTACTTC. Translated, it gives CASSPPIQETQYF.

This clone appeared a few times. This rearrangement joins TRBV27 to TRBJ2-7; D gene uncertain. V shed 6 bases and J shed 3 bases, with 12 bases lying between them. This CDR3 has 13 residues. Germline CDR1 MNHEY, CDR2 SMNVEV (reference sequence). The CDR3, as DNA: TGTGCCAGCAGCCCTAAAGTGGGCTACGAGCAGTACTTC. Its translation is CASSPKVGYEQYF.

This sequence joins TRBV21-1 and TRBJ1-5; the D call of TRBD1 is as the table states it, not checked on the DNA. TRBV21-1 is given as a pseudogene. The CDR3 is made up of 19 amino acids. The CDR3: CASSRTGTEESDYNQPQHF. The CDR3 DNA sequence: TGTGCCAGCAGCAGAACCGGGACAGAAGAAAGCGACTACAATCAGCCCCAGCATTTT.

The rearrangement links TRBV11-2 to TRBJ2-2; tentatively, D is TRBD1 or TRBD2 (7 bases each). The V and J ends lost 4 bases and 5 bases respectively, with 23 bases between them. This CDR3 is built from 18 residues. Germline-derived CDR1 and CDR2 are SGHAT and FQNNGV. Here the CDR3 DNA reads TGTGCCAGCAGCTCCCTGGCCAGGGGGGGAAGGGAAACCGGGGAGCTGTTTTTT. This codes for CASSSLARGGRETGELFF. Based on the CDR3 plus reference TRBV11-2 and TRBJ2-2, the full variable domain is EAGVAQSPRYKIIEKRQSVAFWCNPISGHATLYWYQQILGQGPKLLIQFQNNGVVDDSQLPKDRFSAERLKGVDSTLKIQPAKLEDSAVYLCASSSLARGGRETGELFFGEGSRLTVL.

Details on this clone: This same CDR3 is encoded by further DNA sequences in the sample. The chain employs TRBV5-4 and TRBJ2-7, with D tentatively TRBD2 (6 bases). The CDR3 totals 15 residues. CDR1 and CDR2 from the germline V gene are SGHNT and YYREEE (reference sequence). V lost 0 bases and J lost 2, with 12 bases in between. The CDR3 DNA follows: TGTGCCAGCAGCTTGGGGCGGGGTCAGACCTACGAGCAGTACTTC. As protein: CASSLGRGQTYEQYF.

The CDR3 bases are TGTGCCAGCAGTTATAGGCAGCCCCCTCACGTCCTGACTTTC. Amino acids: CASSYRQPPHVLTF. This sequence joins TRBV6-5 and TRBJ2-6; D remains unclear. V was cut by 3 bases and J by 11 bases, with 14 bases left in between. The CDR3 has 14 amino acids. From germline, CDR1 is MNHEY and CDR2 SVGAGI.

The V and J genes are TRBV7-9 and TRBJ1-1, with D possibly TRBD1 on 6 matching bases. V lost 5 bases, J lost 10 bases, and 14 bases lay in between. The germline V gene has CDR1 SEHNR and CDR2 FQNEAQ (reference sequence). The CDR3 loop spans 12 amino acids. This chain's CDR3 is CASSTGAGGAFF. The CDR3 DNA follows: TGTGCCAGCAGCACGGGGGCCGGGGGAGCTTTCTTT.